These T cell receptor beta chains were read from a single sample in a study of T-cell reconstitution after alpha-beta-depleted transplantation in children. TCRdb passed the PCR reads through MiXCR, listing each CDR3 protein once. The repertoire has fewer than 250,000 distinct CDR3 sequences, approximately 17% of them found once; the top ten carry around 44%. Material: PBMCs, mostly from graft donor cells, obtained 360 days after TCRalphabeta/CD19-depleted stem cell transplant. The source is a male patient between 2 and 10 years old who had a stem cell transplant for acute lymphoblastic leukemia, so the T cells may come from the graft donor. The CDR3 runs from the conserved cysteine through the conserved F or W. D genes are given only for firm matches. A clone size is listed for some rows: how often the clone was seen (once, few, many), or a class if it is expanded.

D gene | J gene | V gene | clone size | CDR3 protein | CDR3 DNA
- | TRBJ2-3 | TRBV29-1 | many | CSVKGIATQYF | TGCAGCGTTAAGGGGATAGCTACGCAGTATTTT
- | TRBJ1-4 | TRBV11-2 | - | CASSLDRGTNEKLFF | TGTGCCAGCAGCTTAGACAGGGGCACTAATGAAAAACTGTTTTTT
- | TRBJ2-3 | TRBV11-2 | - | CASSLDAGQFSTDTQYF | TGTGCCAGCAGCTTAGATGCGGGACAGTTTTCCACAGATACGCAGTATTTT
- | TRBJ2-1 | TRBV12-3/TRBV12-4 | many | CASSRGNEQFF | TGTGCCAGCAGCCGGGGGAATGAGCAGTTCTTC
- | TRBJ2-7 | TRBV12-3/TRBV12-4 | - | CASMGEVYEQYF | TGTGCCAGCATGGGCGAGGTCTACGAGCAGTACTTC
- | TRBJ2-2 | TRBV12-3/TRBV12-4 | - | CASSLVSGFAGELFF | TGTGCCAGCAGTTTAGTTTCAGGGTTCGCCGGGGAGCTGTTTTTT
TRBD2 | TRBJ2-2 | TRBV7-8 | few | CASSLLREGPGELFF | TGTGCCAGCAGCTTACTGCGGGAGGGTCCCGGGGAGCTGTTTTTT
- | TRBJ1-2 | TRBV12-3/TRBV12-4 | few | CASSEQLRTAPGGYTF | TGTGCCAGCAGTGAGCAACTGAGGACAGCTCCAGGCGGCTACACCTTC
- | TRBJ1-5 | TRBV28 | few | CASSFGGGLNQPQHF | TGTGCCAGCAGTTTTGGGGGGGGACTCAATCAGCCCCAGCATTTT
- | TRBJ1-2 | TRBV20-1 | - | CSGVGRSDGYTF | TGCAGCGGAGTAGGACGGTCTGATGGCTACACCTTC
- | TRBJ2-7 | TRBV7-6 | - | CASSLGKGTYEQYF | TGTGCCAGCAGCTTAGGAAAAGGGACCTACGAGCAGTACTTC
- | TRBJ2-5 | TRBV7-9 | - | CASSLGRKPGETQYF | TGTGCCAGCAGCTTAGGTCGAAAGCCCGGAGAGACCCAGTACTTC
- | TRBJ2-1 | TRBV5-6 | few | CASSLVPTDNEQFF | TGTGCCAGCAGCTTGGTACCGACAGACAATGAGCAGTTCTTC
TRBD2 | TRBJ2-3 | TRBV7-3 | - | CASSLYGLAGTSTDTQYF | TGTGCCAGCAGCTTATATGGACTAGCGGGGACATCGACGGATACGCAGTATTTT
TRBD2 | TRBJ2-1 | TRBV12-3/TRBV12-4 | few | CASSLRGGAGEQFF | TGTGCCAGCAGTTTACGCGGGGGGGCCGGTGAGCAGTTCTTC
- | TRBJ2-7 | TRBV20-1 | - | CSASGEQYF | TGCAGTGCTAGTGGGGAGCAGTACTTC
- | TRBJ2-5 | TRBV20-1 | - | CSAKGVPETQYF | TGCAGTGCTAAGGGGGTTCCGGAGACCCAGTACTTC
- | TRBJ2-3 | TRBV25-1 | few | CASSETSRTTDTQYF | TGTGCCAGCAGTGAGACATCCAGAACCACAGATACGCAGTATTTT
- | TRBJ2-7 | TRBV5-6 | few | CASSLGFEQYF | TGTGCCAGCAGCTTGGGTTTCGAGCAGTACTTC
TRBD1 | TRBJ1-1 | TRBV20-1 | - | CSATDRAGAEAFF | TGCAGTGCGACGGACAGGGCAGGGGCTGAAGCTTTCTTT
TRBD2 | TRBJ2-7 | TRBV5-4 | few | CASSTSGGARYEQYF | TGTGCCAGCAGCACTAGCGGGGGGGCCAGGTACGAGCAGTACTTC
- | TRBJ2-6 | TRBV28 | - | CASEDSGANVLTF | TGTGCCAGCGAAGACTCTGGGGCCAACGTCCTGACTTTC
- | TRBJ2-1 | TRBV3-1 | - | CASSQDGPGEDEQFF | TGTGCCAGCAGCCAAGATGGCCCGGGGGAGGATGAGCAGTTCTTC
- | TRBJ2-7 | TRBV24-1 | - | CATARQGGYEQYF | TGTGCCACCGCCCGACAGGGAGGTTACGAGCAGTACTTC
TRBD1 | TRBJ2-1 | TRBV7-9 | - | CASSLGTGGSNEQFF | TGTGCCAGCAGCTTAGGCACAGGGGGGTCGAATGAGCAGTTCTTC
- | TRBJ2-7 | TRBV7-6 | - | CASSPGATVHEQYF | TGTGCCAGCAGCCCCGGGGCGACAGTCCACGAGCAGTACTTC